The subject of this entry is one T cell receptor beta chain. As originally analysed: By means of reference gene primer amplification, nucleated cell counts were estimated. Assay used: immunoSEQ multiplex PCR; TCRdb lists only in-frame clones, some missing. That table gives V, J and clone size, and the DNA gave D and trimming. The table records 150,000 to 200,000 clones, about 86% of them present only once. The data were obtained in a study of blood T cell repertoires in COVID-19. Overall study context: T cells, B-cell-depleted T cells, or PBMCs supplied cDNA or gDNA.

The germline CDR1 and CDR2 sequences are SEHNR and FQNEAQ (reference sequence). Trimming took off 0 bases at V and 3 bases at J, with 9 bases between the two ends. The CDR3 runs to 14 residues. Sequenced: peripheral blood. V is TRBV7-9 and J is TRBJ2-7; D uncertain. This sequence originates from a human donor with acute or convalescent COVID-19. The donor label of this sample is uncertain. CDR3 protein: CASSLASGNYEQYF. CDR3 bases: TGTGCCAGCAGCTTAGCGTCAGGAAACTACGAGCAGTACTTC.